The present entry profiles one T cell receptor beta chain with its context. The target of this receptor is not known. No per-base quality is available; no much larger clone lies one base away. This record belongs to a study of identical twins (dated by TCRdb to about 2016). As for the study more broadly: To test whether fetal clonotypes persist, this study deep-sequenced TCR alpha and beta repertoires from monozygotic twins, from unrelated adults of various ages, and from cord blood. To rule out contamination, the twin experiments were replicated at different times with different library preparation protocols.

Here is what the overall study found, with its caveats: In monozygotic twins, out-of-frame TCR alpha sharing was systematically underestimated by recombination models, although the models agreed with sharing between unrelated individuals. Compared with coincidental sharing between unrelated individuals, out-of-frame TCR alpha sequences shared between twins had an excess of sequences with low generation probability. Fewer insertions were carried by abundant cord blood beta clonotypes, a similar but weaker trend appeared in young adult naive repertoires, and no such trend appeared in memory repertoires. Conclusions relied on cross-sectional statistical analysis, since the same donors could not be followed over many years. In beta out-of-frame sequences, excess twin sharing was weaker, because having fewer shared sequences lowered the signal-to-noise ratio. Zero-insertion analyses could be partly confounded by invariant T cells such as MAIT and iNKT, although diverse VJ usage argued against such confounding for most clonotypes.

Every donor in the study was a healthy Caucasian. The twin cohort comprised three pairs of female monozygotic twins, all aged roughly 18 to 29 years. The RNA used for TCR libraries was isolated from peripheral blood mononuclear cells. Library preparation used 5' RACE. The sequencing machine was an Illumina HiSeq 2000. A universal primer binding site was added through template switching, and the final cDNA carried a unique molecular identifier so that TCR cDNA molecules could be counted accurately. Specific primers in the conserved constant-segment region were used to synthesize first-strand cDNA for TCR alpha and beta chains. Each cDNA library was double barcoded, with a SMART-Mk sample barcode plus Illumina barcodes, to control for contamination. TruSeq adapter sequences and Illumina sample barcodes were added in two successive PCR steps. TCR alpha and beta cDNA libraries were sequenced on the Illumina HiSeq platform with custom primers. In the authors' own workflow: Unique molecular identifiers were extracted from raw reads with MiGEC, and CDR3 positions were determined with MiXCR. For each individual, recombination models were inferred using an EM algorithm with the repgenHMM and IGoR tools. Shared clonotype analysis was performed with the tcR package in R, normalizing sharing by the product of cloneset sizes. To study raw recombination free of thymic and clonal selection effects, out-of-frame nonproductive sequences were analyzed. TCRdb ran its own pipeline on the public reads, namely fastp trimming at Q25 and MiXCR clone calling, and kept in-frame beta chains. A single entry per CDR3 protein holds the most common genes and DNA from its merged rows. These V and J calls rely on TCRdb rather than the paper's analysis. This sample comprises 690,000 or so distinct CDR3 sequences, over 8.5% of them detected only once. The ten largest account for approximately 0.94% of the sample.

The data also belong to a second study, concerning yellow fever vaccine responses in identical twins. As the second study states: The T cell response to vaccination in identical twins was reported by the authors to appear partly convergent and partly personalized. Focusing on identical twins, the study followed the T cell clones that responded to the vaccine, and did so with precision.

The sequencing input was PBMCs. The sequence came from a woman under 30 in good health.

The CDR3 region reads CASSFIAGVGNTEAFF. The nucleotide sequence is given as TGTGCCAGCAGCTTCATAGCTGGGGTCGGGAACACTGAAGCTTTCTTT. The sequence links TRBV5-5 to TRBJ1-1; no D segment can be confidently identified. The V and J ends are trimmed by 2 bases and 1 base, leaving 15 bases between them. From the cysteine through the phenylalanine, the CDR3 covers 16 amino acids. Only CDR3 DNA is held: 48 bases, read in frame from base 1. For CDR1 and CDR2, the germline V gene (reference sequence) lists SGHKS and YYEKEE.